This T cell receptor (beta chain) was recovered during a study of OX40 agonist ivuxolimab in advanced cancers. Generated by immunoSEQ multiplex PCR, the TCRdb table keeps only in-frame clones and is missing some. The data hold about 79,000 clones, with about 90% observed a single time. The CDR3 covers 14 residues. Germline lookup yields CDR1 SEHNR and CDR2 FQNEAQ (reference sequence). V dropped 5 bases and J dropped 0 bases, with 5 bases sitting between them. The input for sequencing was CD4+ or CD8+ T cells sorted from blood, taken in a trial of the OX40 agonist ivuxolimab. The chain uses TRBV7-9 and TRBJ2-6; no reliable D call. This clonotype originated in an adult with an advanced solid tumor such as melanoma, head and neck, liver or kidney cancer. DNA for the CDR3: TGTGCCAGCAGCAGGAGCTCTGGGGCCAACGTCCTGACTTTC. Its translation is CASSRSSGANVLTF.